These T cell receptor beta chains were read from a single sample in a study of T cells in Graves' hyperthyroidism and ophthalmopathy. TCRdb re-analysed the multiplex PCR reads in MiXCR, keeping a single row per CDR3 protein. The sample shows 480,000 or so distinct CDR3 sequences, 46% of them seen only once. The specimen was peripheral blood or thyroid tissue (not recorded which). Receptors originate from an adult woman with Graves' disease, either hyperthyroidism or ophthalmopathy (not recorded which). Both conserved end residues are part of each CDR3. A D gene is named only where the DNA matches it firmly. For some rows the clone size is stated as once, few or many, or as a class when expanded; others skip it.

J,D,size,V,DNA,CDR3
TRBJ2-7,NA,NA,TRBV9,TGTGCCAGCAGTCTAGCCGGGACCGCCGACGAGCAGTACTTC,CASSLAGTADEQYF
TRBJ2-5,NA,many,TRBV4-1,TGCGCCAGCAGCTTATTCATTAAAGAGACCCAGTACTTC,CASSLFIKETQYF
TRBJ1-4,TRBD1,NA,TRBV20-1,TGCAGTGCTAGGACCGGGACAGGCAATGAAAAACTGTTTTTT,CSARTGTGNEKLFF
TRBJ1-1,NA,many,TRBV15,TGTGCCACCAGCAGAGATCGGGGGTCGGAGCCTACCAACACTGAAGCTTTCTTT,CATSRDRGSEPTNTEAFF
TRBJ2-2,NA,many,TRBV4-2,TGTGCCAGCAGCCAAGGGGCTAGCGAAATCGGGGAGCTGTTTTTT,CASSQGASEIGELFF
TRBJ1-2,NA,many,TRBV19,TGTGCCAGTAGTCCGGGGACCGCGCCTAACTATGGCTACACCTTC,CASSPGTAPNYGYTF
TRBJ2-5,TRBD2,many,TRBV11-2,TGTGCCAGCAGCTCCCTCCGGGGAGCTAGCGGGAGTAGGGAGACCCAGTACTTC,CASSSLRGASGSRETQYF
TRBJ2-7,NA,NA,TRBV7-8,TGTGCCAGCAGCCCAAACAACTACGAGCAGTACTTC,CASSPNNYEQYF
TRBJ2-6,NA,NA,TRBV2,TGTGCCAGCAGTGCAGAGAACTCTGGGGCCAACGTCCTGACTTTC,CASSAENSGANVLTF
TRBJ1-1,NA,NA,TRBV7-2,TGTGCCAGCAGCTTACGTTCACGGACAATGACGAACACTGAAGCTTTCTTT,CASSLRSRTMTNTEAFF
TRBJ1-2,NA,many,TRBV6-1,TGTGCCAGCAGTGACGCAGGGGAGAGCTATGGCTACACCTTC,CASSDAGESYGYTF
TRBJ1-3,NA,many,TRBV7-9,TGTGCCAGCAGCTTGGGACCGACGGCGTCTGGAAACACCATATATTTT,CASSLGPTASGNTIYF
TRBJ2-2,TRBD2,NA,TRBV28,TGTGCCAGCAGTAACTCAGGGAGGGGTACCGGGGAGCTGTTTTTT,CASSNSGRGTGELFF
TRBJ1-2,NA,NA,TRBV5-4,TGTGCCAGCAGCTTGGTACTAGCGGGAGGCTACACCTTC,CASSLVLAGGYTF
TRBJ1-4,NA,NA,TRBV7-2,TGTGCCAGCAGCGGGGGTATGGGGGGAGGAAATGAAAAACTGTTTTTT,CASSGGMGGGNEKLFF
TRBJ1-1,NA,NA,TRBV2,TGTGCCAGCATATTAGGACTTCCGAACACTGAAGCTTTCTTT,CASILGLPNTEAFF
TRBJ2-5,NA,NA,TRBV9,TGTGCCAGCAGCGTCCGCGGGGCCCTGGAGACCCAGTACTTC,CASSVRGALETQYF
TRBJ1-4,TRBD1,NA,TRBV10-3,TGTGCCATCAGACCCTCGGGACAGGGAGAGGAAAAACTGTTTTTT,CAIRPSGQGEEKLFF
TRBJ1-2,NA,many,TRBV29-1,TGCAACGTTAGGGACACTAATGAGGGCTACACCTTC,CNVRDTNEGYTF
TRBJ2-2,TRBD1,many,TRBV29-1,TGCAGCGCTCGACAGGGTTGGGCCGGGGAGCTGTTTTTT,CSARQGWAGELFF
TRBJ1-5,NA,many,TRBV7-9,TGTGCCAGCAGCTACGGACAGTACAATCAGCCCCAGCATTTT,CASSYGQYNQPQHF
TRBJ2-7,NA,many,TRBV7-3,TGTGCCAGCAGCGTGGACCTGGTGGGCGAGCAGTACTTC,CASSVDLVGEQYF
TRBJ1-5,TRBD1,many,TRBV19,TGTGCCAGTAGTACCGGGACAGGCGGTCAGCCCCAGCATTTT,CASSTGTGGQPQHF
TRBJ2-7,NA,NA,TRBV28,TGTGCCAGCACCTTAGGGGGGGACGAGCAGTACTTC,CASTLGGDEQYF
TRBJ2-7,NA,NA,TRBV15,TGTGCCACCAGCAGAGTAGCAGGGTCCTACGAGCAGTACTTC,CATSRVAGSYEQYF
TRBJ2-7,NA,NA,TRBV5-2,TGTGCCAGCAATAGCGGGACTCCCACCTACGAGCAGTACTTC,CASNSGTPTYEQYF
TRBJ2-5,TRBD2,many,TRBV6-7,TGTGCCACGCCTAGCGGGCCGGAGGCGGTCCAAGAGACCCAGTACTTC,CATPSGPEAVQETQYF
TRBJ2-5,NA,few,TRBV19,TGTGCCAGCAGTTACTCGAGAGGTAACATCCAAGAGACCCAGTACTTC,CASSYSRGNIQETQYF
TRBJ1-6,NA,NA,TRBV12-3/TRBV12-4,TGTGCCAGCAGGCCCCAGGGATCTAATTCACCCCTCCACTTT,CASRPQGSNSPLHF
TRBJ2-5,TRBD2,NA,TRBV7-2,TGTGCCAGCAGCTTAGTCGGGAGGGATGGCGGGGAGACCCAGTACTTC,CASSLVGRDGGETQYF
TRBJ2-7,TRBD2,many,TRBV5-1,TGCGCCAGCAGCCCAGGGACTAGCGGCTACGAGCAGTACTTC,CASSPGTSGYEQYF
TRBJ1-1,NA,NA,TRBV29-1,TGCAGCGTTGATTGGAGAGACACTGAAGCTTTCTTT,CSVDWRDTEAFF
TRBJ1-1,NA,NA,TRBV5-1,TGCGCCAGCAGCTCCTCCGGGCTGCGCACTGAAGCTTTCTTT,CASSSSGLRTEAFF
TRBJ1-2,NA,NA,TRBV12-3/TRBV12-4,TGTGCCAGCAGTTTCCGGCAAGACTATGGCTACACCTTC,CASSFRQDYGYTF
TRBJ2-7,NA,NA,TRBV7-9,TGTGCCAGCACCAAGGGCGCCGTCGGCGAGCAGTACTTC,CASTKGAVGEQYF
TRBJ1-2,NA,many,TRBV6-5,TGTGCCAGCAGGACCGGGAAAAACTATGGCTACACCTTC,CASRTGKNYGYTF
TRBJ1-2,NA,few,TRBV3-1,TGTGCCAGCAGCCAATCTAACTCCTACTATGGCTACACCTTC,CASSQSNSYYGYTF
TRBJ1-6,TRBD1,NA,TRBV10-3,TGTGCCATCAATCCAACAGGGGGCCAACGTTCACCCCTCCACTTT,CAINPTGGQRSPLHF
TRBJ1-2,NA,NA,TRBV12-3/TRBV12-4,TGTGCCAGCAGTTTAGCTTCAGGCAAGAACTATGGCTACACCTTC,CASSLASGKNYGYTF
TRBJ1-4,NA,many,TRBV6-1,TGTGCCAGCAGGTTGGACGGGGGGAATGAAAAACTGTTTTTT,CASRLDGGNEKLFF
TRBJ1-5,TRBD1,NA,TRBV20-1,TGCAGTGCTAGAGGCGTAAGGGGGCTGGATCAGCCCCAGCATTTT,CSARGVRGLDQPQHF
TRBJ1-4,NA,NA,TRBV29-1,TGCAGCGTTGAAGAGGGGGGGTTCGGTGAAAAACTGTTTTTT,CSVEEGGFGEKLFF
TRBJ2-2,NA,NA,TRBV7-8,TGTGCCAGCAGCTCTAAGCAGAACACCGGGGAGCTGTTTTTT,CASSSKQNTGELFF
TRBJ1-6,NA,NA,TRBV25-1,TGTGCCAGCAGTGAACAAGGGGCTAGGGATTCACCCCTCCACTTT,CASSEQGARDSPLHF
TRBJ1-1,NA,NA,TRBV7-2,TGTGCCAGCAGCCCGAGACAGGCGAACACTGAAGCTTTCTTT,CASSPRQANTEAFF
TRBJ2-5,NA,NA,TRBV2,TGTGCCAGCAGACCTCGAGGTCTGCAAAAGACCCAGTACTTC,CASRPRGLQKTQYF
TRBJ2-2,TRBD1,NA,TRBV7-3,TGTGCCAGCTCGGGACAGGCGAACACCGGGGAGCTGTCTTGG,CASSGQANTGELSW
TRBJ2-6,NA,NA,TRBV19,TGTGCCAGTAGTATGGCCAACGTCCTGACTTTC,CASSMANVLTF
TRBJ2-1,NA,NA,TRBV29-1,TGCAGCGCTCGGGTGGCGTTTTACAATGAGCAGTTCTTC,CSARVAFYNEQFF
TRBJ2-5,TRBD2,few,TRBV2,TGTGCCAGCGCCCTAGCGGGAGAAGAGACCCAGTACTTC,CASALAGEETQYF
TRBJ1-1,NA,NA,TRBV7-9,TGTGCCAGCAGCTCACTGAACGGGCGGACAGATGGAATGAACACTGAAGCTTTCTTT,CASSSLNGRTDGMNTEAFF
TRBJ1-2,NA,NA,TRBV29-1,TGCAGCGTTGAACGGGCAGGGGCAGAAGGCTACACCTTC,CSVERAGAEGYTF
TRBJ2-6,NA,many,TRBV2,TGTGCCAGCAGTGAAGCGGGATTCTCTGGGGCCAACGTCCTGACTTTC,CASSEAGFSGANVLTF
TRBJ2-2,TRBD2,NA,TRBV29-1,TGCAGCGTTGAGCCTAGCGGGAGCCTCACCGGGGAGCTGTTTTTT,CSVEPSGSLTGELFF
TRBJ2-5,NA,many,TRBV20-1,TGCAGTGCGTCAGGAGGAGAGACCCAGTACTTC,CSASGGETQYF
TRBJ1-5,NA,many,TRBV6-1,TGTGCCAGCAGTGGTCAATATAGCAATCAGCCCCAGCATTTT,CASSGQYSNQPQHF
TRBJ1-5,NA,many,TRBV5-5,TGTGCCAGCAGCTTGAGACAGCTTGGTGGCAATCAGCCCCAGCATTTT,CASSLRQLGGNQPQHF
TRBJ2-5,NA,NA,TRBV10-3,TGTGCCATCAGTGTTACCAGGGCGTACCAAGAGACCCAGTACTTC,CAISVTRAYQETQYF
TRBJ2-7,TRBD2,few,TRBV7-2,TGTGCCAGCAGCTTCGGACTAGCGGTAACCTACGAGCAGTACTTC,CASSFGLAVTYEQYF